This is a list of T cell receptor beta chains from one sample in a study of shared T cell receptors in the human thymus. Measured with immunoSEQ multiplex PCR; TCRdb has only the in-frame clones, and not every one. Among 700,000 or so clones listed, 80% to 90% were seen once. A further study also used this sample, focusing on human thymus T cells.

Sequencing used thymocytes. The receptors were sampled from a girl under two years old with a congenital heart defect. The CDR3 runs from the conserved cysteine through the conserved F or W. D genes are given only for firm matches. Clone size is given for some rows only: seen once, a few or many times, or a class if the clone is expanded.

CDR3	DNA	length	D	size	V	J
CASHELPGQGATEAFF	TGTGCCAGCCACGAACTCCCGGGACAGGGGGCGACTGAAGCTTTCTTT	16	TRBD1	-	TRBV7-9	TRBJ1-1
CASREGDTQYF	TGTGCCAGCAGGGAGGGTGATACGCAGTATTTT	11	-	-	TRBV27	TRBJ2-3
CSVPGGLGETQYF	TGCAGCGTTCCGGGGGGGCTCGGGGAGACCCAGTACTTC	13	TRBD2	-	TRBV29-1	TRBJ2-5
CASSGSTENRHTGGYTF	TGTGCCAGCAGTGGCTCGACCGAAAATCGCCACACGGGAGGCTACACCTTC	17	-	-	TRBV2	TRBJ1-2
CASGLVASSGGQETQYF	TGTGCTAGTGGTTTGGTTGCATCTAGCGGGGGCCAAGAGACCCAGTACTTC	17	TRBD2	-	TRBV12-5	TRBJ2-5
CASSHSGTGGDGYTF	TGTGCCAGTAGTCATTCCGGGACAGGGGGCGATGGCTACACCTTC	15	TRBD1	-	TRBV19	TRBJ1-2
CASSEGPGLAGAPGGTDTQYF	TGTGCCAGCAGTGAAGGCCCCGGACTAGCGGGGGCGCCCGGGGGCACAGATACGCAGTATTTT	21	TRBD2	-	TRBV6-1	TRBJ2-3
CASSLDWTGGPSPTYEQYF	TGTGCCAGCAGCTTAGACTGGACAGGGGGGCCGTCTCCTACCTACGAGCAGTACTTC	19	TRBD1	-	TRBV7-9	TRBJ2-7
CAVRRDYETDTQYF	TGTGCCGTCCGCAGGGACTATGAAACAGATACGCAGTATTTT	14	TRBD2	-	TRBV6-1	TRBJ2-3
CASSLNPDRNYGYTF	TGTGCCAGCAGTCTAAATCCCGACAGGAACTATGGCTACACCTTC	15	-	-	TRBV28	TRBJ1-2
CASSEVFGLTKWNTEAFF	TGTGCCAGCAGTGAAGTTTTCGGACTCACTAAATGGAACACTGAAGCTTTCTTT	18	-	few	TRBV6-1	TRBJ1-1
CATSRAKGGATDTQYF	TGTGCCACCAGCAGAGCGAAAGGGGGGGCTACAGATACGCAGTATTTT	16	-	-	TRBV15	TRBJ2-3
CASSRQGINYGYTF	TGCGCCAGCAGCCGACAGGGGATTAACTATGGCTACACCTTC	14	TRBD1	-	TRBV5-1	TRBJ1-2
CASRNHYTQGRDTEAFF	TGTGCCAGCCGGAATCATTACACGCAGGGGAGGGACACTGAAGCTTTCTTT	17	-	-	TRBV2	TRBJ1-1
CASSLTGGNTGELFF	TGCGCCAGCAGCTTGACAGGGGGAAACACCGGGGAGCTGTTTTTT	15	TRBD1	-	TRBV5-1	TRBJ2-2
CASSFPGASYYTF	TGTGCCAGCAGCTTTCCTGGGGCCAGTTACTACACCTTC	13	-	once	TRBV7-9	TRBJ1-2
CAIRQGGRETQYF	TGTGCCATCAGGCAAGGGGGCAGGGAGACCCAGTACTTC	13	TRBD1	-	TRBV10-3	TRBJ2-5